These T cell receptor beta chains were read from a single sample in a study of cytomegalovirus exposure and HLA in healthy donors. Here immunoSEQ multiplex PCR was the method, and the copy in TCRdb shows in-frame clones only, minus some. The table includes some 120,000 clones, about four fifths detected once. The sequenced sample was PBMCs. The origin of the receptors is a young man in good health and CMV-seronegative. Each CDR3 is given with its conserved first and last residue. Each record gives: D gene, CDR3 length, J gene, V gene, clone size, CDR3 DNA, CDR3 protein. A D gene is named only where the DNA matches it firmly. Clone size is shown for a subset of rows, as once, few, many or a class of expanded clone.

d_call: TRBD1
cdr3_length: 14
j_call: TRBJ1-3
v_call: TRBV28
clone_size: NA
cdr3_nt: TGTGCCAGCAGGCCACTCACAGGGGGCGCGACCATATATTTT
cdr3_aa: CASRPLTGGATIYF

d_call: NA
cdr3_length: 14
j_call: TRBJ2-7
v_call: TRBV25-1
clone_size: NA
cdr3_nt: TGTGCCAGCAGTGAAATAGAGGCTCCCTACGAGCAGTACTTC
cdr3_aa: CASSEIEAPYEQYF

d_call: NA
cdr3_length: 12
j_call: TRBJ1-1
v_call: TRBV28
clone_size: NA
cdr3_nt: TGTGCCAGCAGCTACGAGATCCCTGAAGCTTTCTTT
cdr3_aa: CASSYEIPEAFF

d_call: TRBD2
cdr3_length: 14
j_call: TRBJ2-2
v_call: TRBV15
clone_size: few
cdr3_nt: TGTGCCACCAGCAGAGTCCGGGAGGAACGAGAGCTGTTTTTT
cdr3_aa: CATSRVREERELFF

d_call: NA
cdr3_length: 15
j_call: TRBJ2-7
v_call: TRBV6-5
clone_size: NA
cdr3_nt: TGTGCCAGCAGTTACTCGGAGGCGAGCTCCTACGAGCAGTACTTC
cdr3_aa: CASSYSEASSYEQYF

d_call: TRBD2
cdr3_length: 15
j_call: TRBJ2-5
v_call: TRBV5-1
clone_size: NA
cdr3_nt: TGCGCCAGCAGCTTGGGCGCGACTAGCGCAGAGACCCAGTACTTC
cdr3_aa: CASSLGATSAETQYF

d_call: NA
cdr3_length: 15
j_call: TRBJ1-4
v_call: TRBV7-7
clone_size: NA
cdr3_nt: TGTGCTAGCAGCTTAGCCCGGGGAGCCGATGAAAAACTGTTTTTT
cdr3_aa: CASSLARGADEKLFF

d_call: TRBD2
cdr3_length: 16
j_call: TRBJ2-7
v_call: TRBV29-1
clone_size: NA
cdr3_nt: TGCAGCGTCGGACTAGCGGGAGCGGGTTCCTCGGGGGAGCAGTACTTC
cdr3_aa: CSVGLAGAGSSGEQYF

d_call: TRBD1
cdr3_length: 14
j_call: TRBJ2-3
v_call: TRBV19
clone_size: NA
cdr3_nt: TGTGCCAGTAGTACCGGACAGGGCACAGATACGCAGTATTTT
cdr3_aa: CASSTGQGTDTQYF

d_call: TRBD2
cdr3_length: 15
j_call: TRBJ2-7
v_call: TRBV5-1
clone_size: NA
cdr3_nt: TGCGCCAGCAGCCAACTAGCGGGGGACTCCTACGAGCAGTACTTC
cdr3_aa: CASSQLAGDSYEQYF

d_call: TRBD1
cdr3_length: 14
j_call: TRBJ2-5
v_call: TRBV4-2
clone_size: NA
cdr3_nt: TGTGCCAGCAGCCAAGGAGACAGGGAGGAGACCCAGTACTTC
cdr3_aa: CASSQGDREETQYF

d_call: TRBD1
cdr3_length: 14
j_call: TRBJ1-2
v_call: TRBV5-1
clone_size: NA
cdr3_nt: TGCGCCAGCAGCTACGGGACAGCTAACTATGGCTACACCTTC
cdr3_aa: CASSYGTANYGYTF

d_call: TRBD1
cdr3_length: 13
j_call: TRBJ1-1
v_call: TRBV29-1
clone_size: few
cdr3_nt: TGCAGCGTTGCATCGACAGGGACCACTGAAGCTTTCTTT
cdr3_aa: CSVASTGTTEAFF

d_call: NA
cdr3_length: 14
j_call: TRBJ1-5
v_call: TRBV2
clone_size: NA
cdr3_nt: TGTGCCAGCAGTGACCTCTCTCGCAATCAGCCCCAGCATTTT
cdr3_aa: CASSDLSRNQPQHF

d_call: TRBD1
cdr3_length: 14
j_call: TRBJ1-2
v_call: TRBV27
clone_size: few
cdr3_nt: TGTGCCAGCAGTCAGGACAGGGCAAACTATGGCTACACCTTC
cdr3_aa: CASSQDRANYGYTF

d_call: NA
cdr3_length: 15
j_call: TRBJ2-5
v_call: TRBV4-3
clone_size: NA
cdr3_nt: TGCGCCAGCAGCCAAGATCGCGGGGAACAAGAGACCCAGTACTTC
cdr3_aa: CASSQDRGEQETQYF

d_call: NA
cdr3_length: 14
j_call: TRBJ2-7
v_call: TRBV27
clone_size: once
cdr3_nt: TGTGCCAGTGGGATACGGCGGGGGCCCTACGAGCAGTACTTC
cdr3_aa: CASGIRRGPYEQYF

d_call: NA
cdr3_length: 13
j_call: TRBJ2-2
v_call: TRBV30
clone_size: NA
cdr3_nt: TGTGCCTCCGTGCCGAGGGACACCGGGGAGCTGTTTTTT
cdr3_aa: CASVPRDTGELFF

d_call: NA
cdr3_length: 14
j_call: TRBJ1-5
v_call: TRBV19
clone_size: NA
cdr3_nt: TGTGCCAGTAGTAACAGACAGGACAATCAGCCCCAGCATTTT
cdr3_aa: CASSNRQDNQPQHF

d_call: TRBD2
cdr3_length: 13
j_call: TRBJ2-3
v_call: TRBV2
clone_size: few
cdr3_nt: TGTGCCAACAGCGGGAGGAGCACAGATACGCAGTATTTT
cdr3_aa: CANSGRSTDTQYF

d_call: NA
cdr3_length: 13
j_call: TRBJ1-1
v_call: TRBV7-3
clone_size: few
cdr3_nt: TGTGCCAGCAGCCGAGGACAAAACACTGAAGCTTTCTTT
cdr3_aa: CASSRGQNTEAFF

d_call: TRBD1
cdr3_length: 15
j_call: TRBJ2-4
v_call: TRBV11-1
clone_size: NA
cdr3_nt: TGTGCCAGCAGCCCGCCAGGGGGACCCAAAAACATTCAGTACTTC
cdr3_aa: CASSPPGGPKNIQYF

d_call: NA
cdr3_length: 14
j_call: TRBJ1-3
v_call: TRBV5-5
clone_size: NA
cdr3_nt: TGTGCCAGCAGCTTGGCCGCGGCTGGAAACACCATATATTTT
cdr3_aa: CASSLAAAGNTIYF

d_call: NA
cdr3_length: 16
j_call: TRBJ2-3
v_call: TRBV4-1
clone_size: NA
cdr3_nt: TGCGCCAGCAGCCCTGGTCGATTTGGCCGGGCAGATACGCAGTATTTT
cdr3_aa: CASSPGRFGRADTQYF

d_call: TRBD1
cdr3_length: 15
j_call: TRBJ1-4
v_call: TRBV7-2
clone_size: NA
cdr3_nt: TGTGCCAGCAGCTCCCGGACAGGGGCGAATGAAAAACTGTTTTTT
cdr3_aa: CASSSRTGANEKLFF

d_call: TRBD1
cdr3_length: 14
j_call: TRBJ2-7
v_call: TRBV2
clone_size: NA
cdr3_nt: TGTGCCAGCAGGGCGGGACAGGGGGTTTACGAGCAGTACTTC
cdr3_aa: CASRAGQGVYEQYF

d_call: NA
cdr3_length: 15
j_call: TRBJ1-3
v_call: TRBV9
clone_size: few
cdr3_nt: TGTGCCAGCAGCGTAGCGCGGGCAGGAGGAAACACCATATATTTT
cdr3_aa: CASSVARAGGNTIYF

d_call: TRBD1
cdr3_length: 14
j_call: TRBJ1-5
v_call: TRBV4-3
clone_size: NA
cdr3_nt: TGCGCCAGCAGCCAAGACAGGGGGAACCAGCCCCAGCATTTT
cdr3_aa: CASSQDRGNQPQHF

d_call: TRBD1
cdr3_length: 15
j_call: TRBJ1-2
v_call: TRBV28
clone_size: once
cdr3_nt: TGTGCCAGCAGTCCCACAGGGGTCGGTAGCTATGGCTACACCTTC
cdr3_aa: CASSPTGVGSYGYTF

d_call: NA
cdr3_length: 15
j_call: TRBJ1-1
v_call: TRBV5-1
clone_size: NA
cdr3_nt: TGCGCCAGCAGCCCCGCGGGTGAGGGTTGGACTGAAGCTTTCTTT
cdr3_aa: CASSPAGEGWTEAFF

d_call: TRBD2
cdr3_length: 19
j_call: TRBJ2-5
v_call: TRBV7-8
clone_size: NA
cdr3_nt: TGTGCCAGCAGCTTAGCGGTACCTAGCGGGGGGGGATTTCAAGAGACCCAGTACTTC
cdr3_aa: CASSLAVPSGGGFQETQYF

d_call: TRBD2
cdr3_length: 14
j_call: TRBJ2-7
v_call: TRBV30
clone_size: NA
cdr3_nt: TGTGCCTGGAGCGATGCCGGGACTAGTGGCGTGCAGTACTTC
cdr3_aa: CAWSDAGTSGVQYF

d_call: TRBD2
cdr3_length: 19
j_call: TRBJ2-2
v_call: TRBV27
clone_size: NA
cdr3_nt: TGTGCCAGCAGTTTCGGTCTCGGGACTAGCGGGATGTTGACCGGGGAGCTGTTTTTT
cdr3_aa: CASSFGLGTSGMLTGELFF

d_call: NA
cdr3_length: 14
j_call: TRBJ1-4
v_call: TRBV28
clone_size: NA
cdr3_nt: TGTGCCAGCAGGCGGGTGCAGCGGAATGAAAAACTGTTTTTT
cdr3_aa: CASRRVQRNEKLFF

d_call: NA
cdr3_length: 11
j_call: TRBJ2-5
v_call: TRBV20-1
clone_size: NA
cdr3_nt: TGCAGTGCTGCACTAGCTGAGACCCAGTACTTC
cdr3_aa: CSAALAETQYF

d_call: TRBD1
cdr3_length: 16
j_call: TRBJ2-3
v_call: TRBV4-2
clone_size: NA
cdr3_nt: TGTGCCAGCAGCCAACGGTCCAGGGGGCGCACAGATACGCAGTATTTT
cdr3_aa: CASSQRSRGRTDTQYF

d_call: TRBD1
cdr3_length: 14
j_call: TRBJ2-7
v_call: TRBV10-3
clone_size: NA
cdr3_nt: TGTGCCATCAGGGGGACAGGGACCTCCTACGAGCAGTACTTC
cdr3_aa: CAIRGTGTSYEQYF

d_call: NA
cdr3_length: 13
j_call: TRBJ2-3
v_call: TRBV13
clone_size: NA
cdr3_nt: TGTGCCAGCAGCTTATCGCGTCGTGATACGCAGTATTTT
cdr3_aa: CASSLSRRDTQYF

d_call: NA
cdr3_length: 13
j_call: TRBJ2-7
v_call: TRBV10-2
clone_size: NA
cdr3_nt: TGCGCCAGCAGTGAGGACAATGCCTACGAGCAGTACTTC
cdr3_aa: CASSEDNAYEQYF

d_call: NA
cdr3_length: 15
j_call: TRBJ1-1
v_call: TRBV18
clone_size: NA
cdr3_nt: TGTGCCAGCTCACCACAGGGATCTAGGGGGACTGAAGCTTTCTTT
cdr3_aa: CASSPQGSRGTEAFF

d_call: NA
cdr3_length: 16
j_call: TRBJ2-2
v_call: TRBV7-3
clone_size: NA
cdr3_nt: TGTGCCAGCAGCTCCCATACGGGACTTATAACCGGGGAGCTGTTTTTT
cdr3_aa: CASSSHTGLITGELFF

d_call: NA
cdr3_length: 15
j_call: TRBJ1-4
v_call: TRBV30
clone_size: once
cdr3_nt: TGTGCCTGGAGTCTACTACAGGGATTTAATGAAAAACTGTTTTTT
cdr3_aa: CAWSLLQGFNEKLFF

d_call: NA
cdr3_length: 14
j_call: TRBJ2-1
v_call: TRBV6-4
clone_size: NA
cdr3_nt: TGTGCCAGCAGTGACTCGAGTCGGTGGTCTGAGCAGTTCTTC
cdr3_aa: CASSDSSRWSEQFF